This section outlines one T cell receptor (beta chain) sequence together with its context. The record originates from a study of blood T cell repertoires in COVID-19. TCRdb's table, derived via immunoSEQ multiplex PCR, lists solely in-frame clones and lacks some. The sample lists around 140,000 clones, 75% to 90% occurring once. The CDR3 contains 14 residues. The V end was cut by 3 bases, the J end by 8 bases, with 11 bases between. Germline assignment: CDR1 MNHEY and CDR2 SMNVEV (reference sequence). The TCR sequence derives from a woman aged 40 to 50 who had been exposed to COVID-19. Sequencing used PBMCs or T cells enriched from blood (not recorded which). This chain uses TRBV27 with TRBJ1-6; possibly TRBD1 for D (5 bases). For the CDR3, the DNA is TGTGCCAGCAGTTTTAAGTCGGGGGATTCACCCCTCCACTTT. Amino acid sequence: CASSFKSGDSPLHF.